This is a list of T cell receptor beta chains from one sample in a study of blood T cells in healthy people across ages. TCRdb re-derived calls from the 5' RACE reads in MiXCR, one entry per CDR3 protein. In the table there are hundreds of thousands of distinct CDR3 sequences, just under 25% of which are singletons. This same sample was also taken into another study, of T cells of mothers and their children.

Material for sequencing was blood. All receptors come from a boy between 10 and 17 years old in good health. The CDR3 runs from the conserved cysteine through the conserved F or W. D genes are given only for firm matches. The size entry is marked missing in some rows and otherwise reads once, few, many or a size class.

v_call	d_call	j_call	clone_size	cdr3_aa	cdr3_nt
TRBV20-1	TRBD2	TRBJ2-2	-	CSAVRGANTGELFF	TGCAGTGCTGTGCGGGGGGCGAACACCGGGGAGCTGTTTTTT
TRBV29-1	-	TRBJ2-5	few	CSAIPSGAETQYF	TGCAGCGCCATTCCTTCTGGGGCGGAGACCCAGTACTTC
TRBV10-3	-	TRBJ2-7	-	CATENEPGRSYEQYF	TGTGCCACGGAAAACGAACCGGGGAGATCCTACGAGCAGTACTTC
TRBV5-1	TRBD2	TRBJ2-5	-	CASSGLAGNGETQYF	TGCGCCAGCAGCGGGCTAGCGGGGAATGGAGAGACCCAGTACTTC
TRBV6-1	TRBD1	TRBJ2-1	-	CASVGQGFSEQFF	TGTGCCAGCGTGGGACAGGGCTTTTCTGAGCAGTTCTTC
TRBV9	TRBD2	TRBJ2-5	-	CASSVTSGGPQETQYF	TGTGCCAGCAGCGTAACCAGCGGGGGGCCACAAGAGACCCAGTACTTC
TRBV7-6	TRBD1	TRBJ2-7	-	CASSLAGTVEQYF	TGTGCCAGCAGCTTAGCTGGGACAGTCGAGCAGTACTTC
TRBV5-1	-	TRBJ1-1	few	CASSLGLTEDTEAFF	TGCGCCAGCAGCTTGGGCCTCACGGAGGACACTGAAGCTTTCTTT
TRBV7-3	-	TRBJ2-2	many	CASSLGYDGELFF	TGTGCCAGCAGCTTAGGGTACGACGGGGAGCTGTTTTTT
TRBV5-1	-	TRBJ2-7	few	CASSLTEGAYGQYF	TGCGCCAGCAGCTTAACAGAGGGAGCCTACGGGCAGTACTTC
TRBV29-1	TRBD2	TRBJ2-3	-	CSDRPGGTDTQYF	TGCAGCGACAGGCCCGGGGGGACAGATACGCAGTATTTT
TRBV6-6	TRBD1	TRBJ2-7	-	CASSLWTGTLREQYF	TGTGCCAGCAGTTTATGGACAGGGACACTGAGGGAGCAGTACTTC
TRBV11-1	TRBD1	TRBJ2-6	-	CASSFRQGTPGANVLTF	TGTGCCAGCAGTTTCCGACAGGGAACCCCTGGGGCCAACGTCCTGACTTTC
TRBV7-3	-	TRBJ2-7	-	CASSRAGGDPVYEQYF	TGTGCCAGCAGCCGGGCAGGGGGGGACCCTGTCTACGAGCAGTACTTC
TRBV6-6	-	TRBJ1-1	-	CASSSRGSNTEAFF	TGTGCCAGCAGTTCCCGGGGATCGAACACTGAAGCTTTCTTT
TRBV20-1	TRBD1	TRBJ1-5	-	CSARDQGGAPNQPQHF	TGCAGTGCTAGAGACCAGGGGGGGGCCCCCAATCAGCCCCAGCATTTT
TRBV5-6	-	TRBJ1-4	-	CASSLVGALNEKLFF	TGTGCCAGCAGCTTGGTGGGAGCCCTTAATGAAAAACTGTTTTTT
TRBV20-1	-	TRBJ2-7	-	CSGGYIYEQYF	TGCAGTGGGGGTTACATCTACGAGCAGTACTTC
TRBV3-1	-	TRBJ2-3	-	CASSQPSADTQYF	TGTGCCAGCAGCCAACCTAGCGCAGATACGCAGTATTTT
TRBV4-3	-	TRBJ1-2	few	CASSQDRDVHGYTF	TGCGCCAGCAGCCAAGATCGGGACGTCCATGGCTACACCTTC
TRBV5-1	-	TRBJ1-4	-	CASSLDAGADEKLFF	TGCGCCAGCAGCTTGGACGCAGGAGCGGATGAAAAACTGTTTTTT
TRBV3-1	-	TRBJ1-1	few	CASSQVDSGTEAFF	TGTGCCAGCAGCCAAGTTGACAGCGGCACTGAAGCTTTCTTT
TRBV19	-	TRBJ1-5	-	CASSISGDSNQPQHF	TGTGCCAGTAGTATAAGCGGGGATAGCAATCAGCCCCAGCATTTT
TRBV3-1	TRBD1	TRBJ2-7	-	CASSHLGQDNEQYF	TGTGCCAGCAGCCACTTGGGACAGGACAACGAGCAGTACTTC
TRBV29-1	-	TRBJ2-2	-	CSVDPGQGLETGELFF	TGCAGCGTAGACCCGGGGCAGGGGTTGGAGACCGGGGAGCTGTTTTTT
TRBV7-6	-	TRBJ2-5	-	CASSLEIAETQYF	TGTGCCAGCAGCTTAGAAATTGCGGAGACCCAGTACTTC
TRBV5-5	TRBD2	TRBJ2-7	-	CASSFEAGEGYEQYF	TGTGCCAGCAGCTTCGAAGCGGGAGAGGGGTACGAGCAGTACTTC
TRBV10-3	TRBD2	TRBJ2-5	-	CAISDHRAGDGETQYF	TGTGCCATCAGCGATCACAGAGCGGGAGATGGAGAGACCCAGTACTTC
TRBV2	TRBD2	TRBJ2-1	-	CASSGPSGGYNEQFF	TGTGCCAGCAGTGGACCTAGCGGGGGGTACAATGAGCAGTTCTTC
TRBV4-1	-	TRBJ2-1	-	CASRNPGTNNEQFF	TGCGCCAGCAGGAACCCCGGGACGAACAATGAGCAGTTCTTC
TRBV7-9	-	TRBJ2-5	few	CASSFAGSETQYF	TGTGCCAGCAGCTTCGCCGGCTCGGAGACCCAGTACTTC
TRBV7-9	-	TRBJ2-3	-	CASHGERQRTTDTQYF	TGTGCCAGCCACGGTGAGAGACAGCGAACCACAGATACGCAGTATTTT
TRBV29-1	-	TRBJ1-1	-	CSVWAPLKAEAFF	TGCAGTGTTTGGGCGCCGTTAAAGGCTGAAGCTTTCTTT
TRBV12-3/TRBV12-4	-	TRBJ1-1	-	CASSSRGDKNTEAFF	TGTGCCAGCAGTTCCCGGGGGGATAAGAACACTGAAGCTTTCTTT
TRBV27	TRBD1	TRBJ1-4	-	CASSPRTHSGGEKLFF	TGTGCCAGCAGTCCGCGAACCCACTCAGGGGGTGAAAAACTGTTTTTT
TRBV7-2	TRBD1	TRBJ1-6	-	CASSFAGGYSPLHF	TGTGCCAGCAGCTTCGCAGGGGGCTACTCACCCCTCCACTTT
TRBV7-9	TRBD2	TRBJ2-1	few	CASTGTSAYNEQFF	TGTGCCAGCACTGGGACTAGCGCCTACAATGAGCAGTTCTTC
TRBV29-1	-	TRBJ1-1	few	CSVEGPYTEAFF	TGCAGCGTCGAAGGGCCCTACACTGAAGCTTTCTTT
TRBV6-6	-	TRBJ1-2	-	CASSTATGSYGYTF	TGTGCCAGCAGTACAGCGACAGGCAGCTATGGCTACACCTTC
TRBV7-6	-	TRBJ1-2	few	CASSLDDTTGYGYTF	TGTGCCAGCAGCTTAGACGATACTACAGGATATGGCTACACCTTC
TRBV18	TRBD2	TRBJ2-3	-	CASSPWTSGELFRTDTQYF	TGTGCCAGCTCACCCTGGACTAGCGGAGAACTCTTTCGCACAGATACGCAGTATTTT